The 13 T cell receptor beta chains below were found in one sample sequenced in a study of control samples from healthy donors and cancer patients. Libraries were prepared by immunoSEQ multiplex PCR; TCRdb keeps only in-frame clonotypes and omits some of them. The sample lists 350,000 to 450,000 clones; approximately 92% were seen once. Sequences were obtained from PBMCs. The receptors were sampled from a man between 40 and 49 years old with head and neck cancer.

The V call is TRBV12-5, the J call TRBJ1-2; no firm D call. The germline V gene encodes CDR1 LGHNT and CDR2 FRNRAP. V was clipped by 1 base and J by 3 bases, with 3 bases between them. The CDR3 length is 12 residues. The CDR3 spells CASGLGHYGYTF. The CDR3 nucleotides are TGTGCTAGTGGTTTGGGCCACTATGGCTACACCTTC. The full variable domain, in which reference TRBV12-5 and TRBJ1-2 provide the parts outside the CDR3, is DARVTQTPRHKVTEMGQEVTMRCQPILGHNTVFWYRQTMMQGLELLAYFRNRAPLDDSGMPKDRFSAEMPDATLATLKIQPSEPRDSAVYFCASGLGHYGYTFGSGTRLTVV.

V usage is TRBV9 and J usage is TRBJ2-3, with unresolved D. Germline V CDR1 and CDR2: SGDLS, YYNGEE. With 8 bases removed from V and 0 bases from J, the gap between germline ends came to 10 bases. This CDR3 comprises 13 residues. The CDR3: CASSSSSTDTQYF. The CDR3 DNA reads as TGTGCCAGTTCCAGCAGTAGCACAGATACGCAGTATTTT. The complete variable domain, with remaining parts taken from reference TRBV9 and TRBJ2-3, reads DSGVTQTPKHLITATGQRVTLRCSPRSGDLSVYWYQQSLDQGLQFLIQYYNGEERAKGNILERFSAQQFPDLHSELNLSSLELGDSALYFCASSSSSTDTQYFGPGTRLTVL.

The chain joins TRBV15 to TRBJ1-5; D ambiguous. CDR3 length: 12 residues. V lost 0 bases to trimming and J lost 11 bases, with 8 bases between them. Germline V gene data show CDR1 as LNHNV and CDR2 as YYDKDF (reference sequence). CDR3 region: CATSRDRVAQHF. The CDR3 region has the DNA TGTGCCACCAGCAGAGATAGGGTTGCCCAGCATTTT.

The chain employs TRBV4-3 and TRBJ2-4; 8 bases match TRBD1. This CDR3 has 16 amino acids. CDR1 is LGHNA, CDR2 YSLEER, per germline. V gave up 2 bases and J gave up 5 bases; unmatched junction bases: 8. The CDR3 region has the DNA TGCGCCAGCAGCCAACACAGGGGGATTAGGGAAAACATTCAGTACTTC. It specifies CASSQHRGIRENIQYF.

This clone has a single count. The rearrangement links TRBV28 to TRBJ2-2; D is possibly TRBD2 (6 bases). V lost 4 bases, J lost 0 bases, and 9 bases lay in between. Per the germline V gene, CDR1 is MDHEN and CDR2 is SYDVKM. This CDR3 has 15 residues. Written as DNA, the CDR3 is TGTGCCAGCAGTTACCGGGAGCCGAACACCGGGGAGCTGTTTTTT. It specifies CASSYREPNTGELFF.

The chain joins TRBV6-4 to TRBJ2-2, with D uncertain. The CDR3 covers 14 residues. V lost 0 bases, J lost 4 bases, and 6 bases lay in between. CDR1 is MRHNA, CDR2 SNTAGT, per germline. For the CDR3, the DNA is TGTGCCAGCAGTGACTCGAGAGGCACCGGGGAGCTGTTTTTT. This translates into CASSDSRGTGELFF.

V usage is TRBV29-1 and J usage is TRBJ2-2; D not certain. This CDR3 region has 14 residues. CDR1 and CDR2 (germline): SQVTM, ANQGSEA. The CDR3 protein is CSGFLRGRTGELFF. CDR3 sequence (DNA): TGCAGTGGCTTCCTTCGCGGTCGGACCGGGGAGCTGTTTTTT.

V and J are TRBV20-1 and TRBJ2-5; D is perhaps TRBD2 (6 bases). Germline V CDR1 and CDR2: DFQATT, SNEGSKA (reference sequence). V was clipped by 3 bases and J by 4 bases, with 15 bases between them. CDR3 length equals 14 residues. The CDR3 sequence is CSASWASAGETQYF. The CDR3 region has the DNA TGCAGTGCTAGTTGGGCTAGCGCAGGAGAGACCCAGTACTTC.

V usage is TRBV7-6 and J usage is TRBJ2-1; D is possibly TRBD1 or TRBD2 (6 bases each). Germline V lookup: CDR1 SGHVS, CDR2 FNYEAQ. CDR3 size: 13 residues. V shed 4 bases and J shed 7 bases, with 11 bases lying between them. The CDR3 DNA sequence: TGTGCCAGCAGCTGGGGGGCGGGGAATGAGCAGTTCTTC. It is translated as CASSWGAGNEQFF. The variable domain in full, completed from reference TRBV7-6 and TRBJ2-1, reads GAGVSQSPRYKVTKRGQDVALRCDPISGHVSLYWYRQALGQGPEFLTYFNYEAQQDKSGLPNDRFSAERPEGSISTLTIQRTEQRDSAMYRCASSWGAGNEQFFGPGTRLTVL.

V usage is TRBV5-1 and J usage is TRBJ2-2, with D perhaps matching TRBD2 (5 bases). The CDR3 runs 14 residues. V dropped 7 bases and J dropped 4 bases, with 14 bases sitting between them. CDR1 is SGHRS, CDR2 YFSETQ, per germline. Here the CDR3 DNA reads TGCGCCAGCGGAGACCGAGGGATCACCGGGGAGCTGTTTTTT. Translated, it gives CASGDRGITGELFF. Combining the CDR3 with reference TRBV5-1 and TRBJ2-2 gives the whole variable domain KAGVTQTPRYLIKTRGQQVTLSCSPISGHRSVSWYQQTPGQGLQFLFEYFSETQRNKGNFPGRFSGRQFSNSRSEMNVSTLELGDSALYLCASGDRGITGELFFGEGSRLTVL.

The DNA of the CDR3 is TGTGCTAGTGGTTCCCTCGGGACAGGGAGCACCGGGGAGCTGTTTTTT. Residues: CASGSLGTGSTGELFF. The chain recombines TRBV12-5 with TRBJ2-2; 9 nucleotides align to TRBD1. The CDR3 consists of 16 residues. CDR1 and CDR2 (germline): LGHNT, FRNRAP. Trimming removed 4 bases from V and 4 bases from J; junction bases left unmatched: 7.

The DNA for the CDR3 is TGTGCCACCAGCAGGGATAGGGTGGAGGCCCAGCCCCAGCATTTT. This codes for CATSRDRVEAQPQHF. The rearrangement uses TRBV15 and TRBJ1-5; D uncertain. Trimming took 3 bases from V and 7 from J, leaving 16 bases between them. Germline assignment: CDR1 LNHNV and CDR2 YYDKDF (reference sequence). The CDR3 extends over 15 amino acids. The full variable domain, in which reference TRBV15 and TRBJ1-5 provide the parts outside the CDR3, is DAMVIQNPRYQVTQFGKPVTLSCSQTLNHNVMYWYQQKSSQAPKLLFHYYDKDFNNEADTPDNFQSRRPNTSFCFLDIRSPGLGDTAMYLCATSRDRVEAQPQHFGDGTRLSIL.

V is TRBV29-1 and J is TRBJ1-2; unclear D gene. The germline V gene has CDR1 SQVTM and CDR2 ANQGSEA. The CDR3 totals 13 residues. The V end lost 5 bases, the J end lost 3 bases, and 13 bases lay between the germline ends. The chain's CDR3 is CSVSVGFDYGYTF. The CDR3 DNA follows: TGCAGCGTTTCCGTAGGGTTCGACTATGGCTACACCTTC.